This entry concerns a single TCR beta chain. Its antigen is as yet unknown. The sample is drawn from a study of T cell responses to AZD1222 COVID-19 vaccine. The CDR3 contains 16 residues. The germline gives CDR1 KGHDR, CDR2 SFDVKD. Germline trimming cut 4 bases from V and 2 bases from J; bases unmatched to any gene: 5. Profiled with immunoSEQ multiplex PCR; TCRdb holds only in-frame clones, not every one. The sample has some 120,000 clones, roughly nine tenths seen once. Regarding the study as a whole: Sampling that yielded the repertoires occurred only after the peak T cell response. It was only 6 or 7 AZD1222 recipients who were seropositive at baseline. Along spike, vaccine-associated CD4 TCRs were found throughout, with dominance at 160-218 and 743-854. Nearly half of spike-specific TCRs reportedly go after variant regions that carry no mutations.

The chain uses TRBV24-1 and TRBJ2-3, with 10 bases fitting TRBD1. The sequencing used peripheral blood, collected on day 0 of AZD1222 vaccination. The sequence was collected from an adult in good health. CDR3 sequence: CATSDPTGGLTDTQYF. The CDR3 DNA follows: TGTGCCACCAGTGACCCGACAGGGGGCCTCACAGATACGCAGTATTTT.